This T cell receptor (beta chain) stems from a study of T cell responses to AZD1222 COVID-19 vaccine. The assay was immunoSEQ multiplex PCR, and TCRdb's table has in-frame clones only and misses some. In the table there are tens of thousands of clones, roughly 85% of which are singletons. Regarding the study as a whole: Recipients of two AZD1222 doses showed rising Spike-specific TCR breadth and depth. Reports say nearly half of spike-specific TCRs go after unmutated variant regions. The repertoires were collected only after the peak T cell response.

The germline V gene encodes CDR1 LNHDA and CDR2 SQIVND (reference sequence). Trimming removed 4 bases from V and 1 base from J; junction bases left unmatched: 1. The CDR3 is made up of 15 amino acids. Pooling covered second doses at about 4 or about 12 weeks. With regard to this clone: The antigen is unknown.

The rearrangement links TRBV19 to TRBJ2-3; 11 positions agree with TRBD2. The source of this sequence is an adult who received the AZD1222 COVID-19 vaccine. Source: peripheral blood, taken 28 days after the second AZD1222 dose. The CDR3 DNA reads TGTGCCAGTAGTACTAGCGGGGGGCGCACAGATACGCAGTATTTT. It encodes CASSTSGGRTDTQYF.